This entry concerns a single T cell receptor (beta chain). No antigen is known for it. The data were taken from a study of cytomegalovirus exposure and HLA in healthy donors. Whole-study context: The same platform used for the 666 first-cohort repertoires was also used for the 130 or so validation repertoires, as a later analysis reported. The study, taken as a whole, reports: Cytomegalovirus association was assigned to 150 to 200 TCR beta chains. In the 120 or so validation repertoires, around 95% of cluster scores exceeded 0, per a later analysis. Confirmation in vitro established that a few CMV-associated chains were specific for CMV antigens.

Germline loops: CDR1 MNHEY, CDR2 SMNVEV (reference sequence). Trimming at V came to 5 bases and at J to 7 bases, leaving 8 bases not matched to a gene. The CDR3 covers 13 residues. Libraries were prepared by immunoSEQ multiplex PCR; TCRdb keeps only in-frame clonotypes and omits some of them. The sample has 200,000 to 300,000 clones, approximately 86% seen once. This clonotype was sampled from a woman under 40 in good health and CMV-seropositive. The sequenced sample consisted of PBMCs. The chain is built from TRBV27 and TRBJ2-7, with TRBD2 matching over 7 bases. The CDR3 region is CASSDDGGWEQYF. The CDR3 DNA sequence: TGTGCCAGCAGTGACGACGGGGGGTGGGAGCAGTACTTC.